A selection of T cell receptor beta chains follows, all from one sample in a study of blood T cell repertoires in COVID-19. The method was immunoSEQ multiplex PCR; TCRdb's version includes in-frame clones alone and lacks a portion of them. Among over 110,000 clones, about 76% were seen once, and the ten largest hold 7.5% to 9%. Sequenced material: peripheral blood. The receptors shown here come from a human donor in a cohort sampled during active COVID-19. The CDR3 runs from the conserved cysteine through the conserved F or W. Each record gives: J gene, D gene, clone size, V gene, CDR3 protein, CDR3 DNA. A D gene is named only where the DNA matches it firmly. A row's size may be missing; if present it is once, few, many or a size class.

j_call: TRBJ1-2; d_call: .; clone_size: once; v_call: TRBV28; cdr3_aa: CASSLSFGYTF; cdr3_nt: TGTGCCAGCAGTTTAAGCTTTGGCTACACCTTC
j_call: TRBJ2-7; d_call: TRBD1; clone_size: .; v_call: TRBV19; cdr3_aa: CASSDRAYEQYF; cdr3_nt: TGTGCCAGTAGTGACAGGGCCTACGAGCAGTACTTC
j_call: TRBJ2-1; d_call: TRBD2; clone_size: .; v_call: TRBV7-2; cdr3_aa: CASSLASGPSYNEQFF; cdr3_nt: TGTGCCAGCAGCTTAGCTAGCGGGCCCTCCTACAATGAGCAGTTCTTC
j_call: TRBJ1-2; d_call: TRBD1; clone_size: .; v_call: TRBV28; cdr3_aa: CASSSGGTDGYTF; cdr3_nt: TGTGCCAGCAGTTCAGGTGGGACAGATGGCTACACCTTC
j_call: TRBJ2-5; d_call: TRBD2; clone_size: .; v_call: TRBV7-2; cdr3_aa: CASSLWWGSGSSREETQYF; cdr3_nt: TGTGCCAGCAGCTTATGGTGGGGTAGCGGGAGCTCGAGAGAAGAGACCCAGTACTTC
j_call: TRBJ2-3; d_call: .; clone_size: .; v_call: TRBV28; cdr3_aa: CASSFRGPTDTQYF; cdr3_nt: TGTGCCAGCAGTTTCCGGGGTCCCACAGATACGCAGTATTTT
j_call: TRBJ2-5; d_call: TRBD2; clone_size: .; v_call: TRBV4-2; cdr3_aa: CASSQDALAGVNQETQYF; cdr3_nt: TGTGCCAGCAGCCAAGATGCCCTAGCGGGAGTAAACCAAGAGACCCAGTACTTC
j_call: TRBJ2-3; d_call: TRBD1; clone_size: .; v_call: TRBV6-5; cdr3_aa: CASSYGGQYTDTQYF; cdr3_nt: TGTGCCAGCAGTTATGGGGGACAGTACACAGATACGCAGTATTTT
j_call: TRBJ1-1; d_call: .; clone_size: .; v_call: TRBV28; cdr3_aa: CAIKPRSPMNTEAFF; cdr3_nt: TGTGCCATCAAACCCCGGTCTCCTATGAACACTGAAGCTTTCTTT
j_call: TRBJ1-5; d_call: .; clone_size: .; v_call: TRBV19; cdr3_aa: CASSISLQPQHF; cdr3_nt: TGTGCCAGTAGTATTAGTCTTCAGCCCCAGCATTTT
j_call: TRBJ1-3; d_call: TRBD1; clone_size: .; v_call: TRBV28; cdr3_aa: CASSLLGQGRNTIYF; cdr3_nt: TGTGCCAGCAGTTTACTTGGACAGGGTAGAAACACCATATATTTT
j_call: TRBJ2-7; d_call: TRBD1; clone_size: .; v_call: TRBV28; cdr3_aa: CASIGQARDYEQYF; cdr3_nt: TGTGCCAGCATCGGACAGGCTCGGGACTACGAGCAGTACTTC
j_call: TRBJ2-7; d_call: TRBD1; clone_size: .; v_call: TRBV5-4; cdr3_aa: CASSSGQGYEQYF; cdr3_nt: TGTGCCAGCAGCTCTGGACAGGGGTACGAGCAGTACTTC
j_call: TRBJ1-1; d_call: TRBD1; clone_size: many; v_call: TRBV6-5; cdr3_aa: CASRNTGGRTEAFF; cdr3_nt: TGTGCCAGCAGAAACACAGGGGGGCGCACTGAAGCTTTCTTT
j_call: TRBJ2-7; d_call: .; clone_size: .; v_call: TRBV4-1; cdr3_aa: CASSQGRAGRAYEQYF; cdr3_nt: TGCGCCAGCAGCCAAGGTAGGGCGGGACGGGCCTACGAGCAGTACTTC
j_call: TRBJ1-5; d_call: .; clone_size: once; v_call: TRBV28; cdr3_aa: CASSLGLTGIYSNQPQHF; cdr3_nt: TGTGCCAGCAGTTTAGGGTTAACGGGGATATATAGCAATCAGCCCCAGCATTTT
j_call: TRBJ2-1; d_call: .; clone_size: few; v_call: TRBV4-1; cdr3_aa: CASSQVGVDEQFF; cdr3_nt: TGCGCCAGCAGCCAAGTTGGAGTGGATGAGCAGTTCTTC
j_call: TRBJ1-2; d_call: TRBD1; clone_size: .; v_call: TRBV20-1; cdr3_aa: CSATTGSGYTF; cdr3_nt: TGCAGTGCTACGACAGGGAGCGGCTACACCTTC
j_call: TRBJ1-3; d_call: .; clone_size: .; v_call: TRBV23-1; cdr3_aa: CANGQHGNTIYF; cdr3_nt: TGCGCCAACGGACAGCACGGAAACACCATATATTTT
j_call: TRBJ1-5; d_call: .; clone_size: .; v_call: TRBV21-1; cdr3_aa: CASSGVGEDSNQPQHF; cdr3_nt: TGTGCCAGCAGTGGGGTGGGGGAGGATAGCAATCAGCCCCAGCATTTT
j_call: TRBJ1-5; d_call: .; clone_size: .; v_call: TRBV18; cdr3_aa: CASSLLGGDGNQPQHF; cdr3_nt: TGTGCCAGCTCACTGCTTGGGGGGGATGGCAATCAGCCCCAGCATTTT
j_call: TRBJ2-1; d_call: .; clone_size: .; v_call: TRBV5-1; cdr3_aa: CASSLEALGGPEQFF; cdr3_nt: TGCGCCAGCAGCTTGGAGGCTTTAGGGGGACCTGAGCAGTTCTTC
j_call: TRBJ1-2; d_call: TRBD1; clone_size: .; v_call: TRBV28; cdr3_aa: CASQRGQGARGYTF; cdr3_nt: TGTGCCAGTCAGCGGGGACAGGGGGCACGGGGCTACACCTTC
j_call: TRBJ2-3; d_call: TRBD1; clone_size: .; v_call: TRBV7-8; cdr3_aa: CASSVGQGASTDTQYF; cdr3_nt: TGTGCCAGCAGCGTTGGACAGGGGGCCTCCACAGATACGCAGTATTTT
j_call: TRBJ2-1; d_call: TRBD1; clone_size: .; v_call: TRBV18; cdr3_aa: CASSGQGAAGGNNEQFF; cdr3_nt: TGTGCCAGCTCGGGACAGGGGGCTGCGGGAGGTAACAATGAGCAGTTCTTC
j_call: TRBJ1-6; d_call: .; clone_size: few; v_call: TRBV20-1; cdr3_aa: CSASLGSGRSPLHF; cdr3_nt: TGCAGTGCTAGTTTAGGAAGCGGACGGTCACCCCTCCACTTT
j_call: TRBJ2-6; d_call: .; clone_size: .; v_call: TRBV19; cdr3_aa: CASSIQRLPGDVLTF; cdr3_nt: TGTGCCAGTAGTATTCAAAGACTGCCAGGGGACGTCCTGACTTTC
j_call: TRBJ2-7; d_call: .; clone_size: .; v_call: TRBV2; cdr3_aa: CASSGARNYEQYF; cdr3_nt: TGTGCCAGCAGTGGGGCGAGAAACTACGAGCAGTACTTC
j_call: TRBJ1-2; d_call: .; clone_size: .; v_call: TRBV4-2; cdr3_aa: CASSQEVGSYYGYTF; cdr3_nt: TGTGCCAGCAGCCAAGAGGTCGGTAGCTACTACGGCTACACCTTC
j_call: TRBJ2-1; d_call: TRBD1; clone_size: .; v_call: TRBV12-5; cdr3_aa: CASGNRGVGSYNEQFF; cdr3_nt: TGTGCTAGTGGCAACAGGGGAGTGGGCTCCTACAATGAGCAGTTCTTC
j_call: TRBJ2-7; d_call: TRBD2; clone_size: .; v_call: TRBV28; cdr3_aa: CASSLLAGVYEQYF; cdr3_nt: TGTGCCAGCAGTTTATTAGCGGGAGTATACGAGCAGTACTTC
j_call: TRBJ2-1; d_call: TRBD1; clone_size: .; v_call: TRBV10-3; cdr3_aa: CAISDGLTTGGPYNEQFF; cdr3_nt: TGTGCCATCAGTGACGGCCTAACGACAGGGGGCCCCTACAATGAGCAGTTCTTC
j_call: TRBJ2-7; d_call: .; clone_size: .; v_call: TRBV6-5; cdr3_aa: CASSYSSRGTYEQYF; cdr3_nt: TGTGCCAGCAGTTACTCGAGCAGGGGAACCTACGAGCAGTACTTC
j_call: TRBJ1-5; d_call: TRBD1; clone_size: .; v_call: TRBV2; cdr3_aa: CASSRDRQNQPQHF; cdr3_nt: TGTGCCAGCAGTCGGGACAGGCAAAATCAGCCCCAGCATTTT
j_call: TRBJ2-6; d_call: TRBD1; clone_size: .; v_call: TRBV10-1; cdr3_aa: CASSVRQGAAGANVLTF; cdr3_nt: TGCGCCAGCAGTGTGCGACAGGGGGCAGCTGGGGCCAACGTCCTGACTTTC
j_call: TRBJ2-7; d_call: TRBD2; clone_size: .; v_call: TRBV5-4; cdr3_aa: CASSLEASGAYEQYF; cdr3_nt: TGTGCCAGCAGCTTGGAAGCTAGCGGGGCCTACGAGCAGTACTTC
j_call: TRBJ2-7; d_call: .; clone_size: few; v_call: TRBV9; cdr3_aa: CASSVDTGAQAEQYF; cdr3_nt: TGTGCCAGCAGCGTAGATACAGGAGCGCAGGCCGAGCAGTACTTC
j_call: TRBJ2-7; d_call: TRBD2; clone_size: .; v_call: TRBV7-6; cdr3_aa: CASSPTSGSAYEQYF; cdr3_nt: TGTGCCAGCAGTCCCACTAGCGGGAGTGCCTACGAGCAGTACTTC
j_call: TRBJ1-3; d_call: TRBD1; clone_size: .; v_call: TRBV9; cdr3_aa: CASSVGDRGFGNTIYF; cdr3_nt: TGTGCCAGCAGCGTCGGGGACAGGGGGTTTGGAAACACCATATATTTT
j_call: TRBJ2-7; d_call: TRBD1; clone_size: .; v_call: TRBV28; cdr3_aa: CASRPLGTGLYEQYF; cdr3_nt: TGTGCCAGCAGACCCCTGGGGACAGGCCTTTACGAGCAGTACTTC
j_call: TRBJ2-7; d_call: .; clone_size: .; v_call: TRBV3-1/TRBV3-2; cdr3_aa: CASSQRPGDTVYEQYF; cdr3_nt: TGTGCCAGCAGCCAAAGGCCAGGGGATACTGTGTACGAGCAGTACTTC
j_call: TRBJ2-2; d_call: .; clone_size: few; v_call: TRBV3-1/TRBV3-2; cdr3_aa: CASSPRGTGELFF; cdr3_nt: TGTGCCAGCAGCCCCCGCGGGACCGGGGAGCTGTTTTTT
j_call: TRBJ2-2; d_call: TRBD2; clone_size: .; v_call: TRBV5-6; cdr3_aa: CASSTRLAGESGELFF; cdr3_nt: TGTGCCAGCAGCACAAGACTAGCGGGAGAGAGCGGGGAGCTGTTTTTT
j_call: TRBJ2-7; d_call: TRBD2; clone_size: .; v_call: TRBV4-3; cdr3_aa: CASSQGAGPYYEQYF; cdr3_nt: TGCGCCAGCAGCCAAGGAGCGGGGCCCTACTACGAGCAGTACTTC
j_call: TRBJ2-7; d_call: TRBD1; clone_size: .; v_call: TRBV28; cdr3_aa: CASSSRGLLDYEQYF; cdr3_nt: TGTGCCAGCAGTTCCAGGGGGCTCTTAGACTACGAGCAGTACTTC
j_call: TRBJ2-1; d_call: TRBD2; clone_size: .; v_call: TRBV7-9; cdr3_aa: CASSLATSGSANEQFF; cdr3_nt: TGTGCCAGCAGCTTAGCGACTAGCGGGAGTGCTAATGAGCAGTTCTTC
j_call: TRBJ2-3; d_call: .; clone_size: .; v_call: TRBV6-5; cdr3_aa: CASRHTRYDTQYF; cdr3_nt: TGTGCCAGCAGGCATACTAGATACGATACGCAGTATTTT